These 11 T cell receptor beta chains were sequenced from one sample in a study of response to subunit inactivated influenza vaccine. TCRdb redid the calling of the RT-PCR reads with MiXCR, one entry per CDR3 protein. The sample lists roughly 760,000 distinct CDR3 sequences; 20% to 25% were seen once. Sequenced material: PBMCs from blood, taken about 5 days after vaccination. Source of these receptors: a man between 45 and 60 years old who received an inactivated influenza vaccine.

This clonotype was seen at least ten times. V and J are TRBV29-1 and TRBJ2-7; 12 bases are a match to TRBD2. The CDR3 loop spans 13 amino acids. CDR1 SQVTM and CDR2 ANQGSEA come from the germline V gene. V trimming: 6 bases; J trimming: 3 bases; junction bases outside the gene matches: 3. CDR3 DNA: TGCAGCGTCTCGGGACTAGCGGGCTACGAGCAGTACTTC. It specifies CSVSGLAGYEQYF.

This chain links TRBV6-2 or TRBV6-3 with TRBJ2-7; D not certain. The CDR3 loop spans 13 amino acids. Trimming stripped 5 bases from V and 5 bases from J, with 13 bases between. Germline CDR1 is MNHEY and CDR2 is SVGEGT. The CDR3 DNA reads TGTGCCAGCAGTCCCTCACCGAACGACGAGCAGTACTTC. Translated, it gives CASSPSPNDEQYF.

The rearrangement uses TRBV11-2 and TRBJ1-2; perhaps TRBD1 as D (6 bases). CDR1 SGHAT and CDR2 FQNNGV come from the germline V gene. The CDR3 totals 14 residues. The germline V and J ends were trimmed by 2 bases and 4 bases, with 11 bases remaining between them. CDR3 DNA: TGTGCCAGCAGCTTAAACAGGGAAAGCTATGGCTACACCTTC. It yields the protein CASSLNRESYGYTF.

This clonotype was seen more than once but under ten times. This chain joins TRBV20-1 and TRBJ2-1; 7 bases are a match to TRBD1. Germline CDR1 is DFQATT and CDR2 is SNEGSKA (reference sequence). The CDR3 runs to 18 residues. J lost 3 bases, V lost 0 bases, and 14 bases had no gene match. The CDR3 loop reads CSARDGRFGTDLYNEQFF. CDR3 DNA: TGCAGTGCTAGAGATGGCCGTTTTGGGACAGACCTCTACAATGAGCAGTTCTTC.

The chain uses TRBV13 and TRBJ2-3; 7 bases are shared with TRBD1. V lost 2 bases and J lost 5; bases outside the gene matches: 1. The germline gives CDR1 PRHDT, CDR2 FYEKMQ (reference sequence). The CDR3 is made up of 13 amino acids. The CDR3: CASSLNRGDTQYF. The DNA for the CDR3 is TGTGCCAGCAGCTTAAACAGGGGAGATACGCAGTATTTT.

This chain connects TRBV6-1 to TRBJ2-2, with a possible D match to TRBD2 (6 bases). The V gene's germline CDR1 is MNHNS and CDR2 SASEGT. The CDR3 length is 15 residues. V was cut by 6 bases and J by 4 bases, with 15 bases left in between. The CDR3, as DNA: TGTGCCAGCAGCGGGGTTCGGCGGGGCACCGGGGAGCTGTTTTTT. This translates into CASSGVRRGTGELFF.

In its sample, this clonotype was seen a few times. The chain recombines TRBV2 with TRBJ2-1; D remains unclear. Between the trimmed V and J ends, which lost 5 bases and 4 bases, there was a span of 15 bases. CDR3 size: 15 residues. Germline values: CDR1 SNHLY, CDR2 FYNNEI. The CDR3 loop reads CASSMQTGGYNEQFF. Written as DNA, the CDR3 is TGTGCCAGCAGTATGCAGACGGGTGGATACAATGAGCAGTTCTTC. The variable domain in full, completed from reference TRBV2 and TRBJ2-1, reads EPEVTQTPSHQVTQMGQEVILRCVPISNHLYFYWYRQILGQKVEFLVSFYNNEISEKSEIFDDQFSVERPDGSNFTLKIRSTKLEDSAMYFCASSMQTGGYNEQFFGPGTRLTVL.

This chain links TRBV20-1 with TRBJ2-5, with 11 bases identical to TRBD1. This CDR3 has 15 residues. CDR1 and CDR2 from the germline V gene are DFQATT and SNEGSKA (reference sequence). V lost 6 bases to trimming and J lost 1 base; unmatched junction nucleotides: 7. The CDR3 sequence is CSARKGTGGQETQYF. CDR3 DNA sequence: TGCAGTGCCAGAAAAGGGACAGGGGGCCAAGAGACCCAGTACTTC.

This clonotype was found a few times. The chain recombines TRBV12-3 or TRBV12-4 with TRBJ2-5, with 7 positions matching TRBD2. CDR3 size: 14 residues. Germline trimming cut 4 bases from V and 5 bases from J; bases unmatched to any gene: 7. The CDR3 DNA reads TGTGCCAGCAGTTCTGTGGGGGGGATGGAGACCCAGTACTTC. As protein: CASSSVGGMETQYF.

This clonotype was counted a few times. The J gene is TRBJ2-1, the V gene TRBV12-3 or TRBV12-4; no clear D. This CDR3 is built from 12 residues. V was trimmed by 2 bases and J by 8 bases, leaving 7 bases between them. This CDR3 is CASSLMRYEQFF. The CDR3 DNA reads as TGTGCCAGCAGTTTAATGCGCTATGAGCAGTTCTTC.

This chain joins TRBV5-1 and TRBJ2-1; D assignment may be TRBD1 or TRBD2 (5 bases each). Germline V gene sequence: CDR1 SGHRS, CDR2 YFSETQ. The germline V and J ends were trimmed by 0 bases and 4 bases, with 11 bases remaining between them. This CDR3 is built from 15 residues. The CDR3 coding sequence is TGCGCCAGCAGCTTGGTGGGGGTGGGATACAATGAGCAGTTCTTC. This sequence encodes CASSLVGVGYNEQFF.